This is a list of T cell receptor beta chains from one sample in a study of cytomegalovirus exposure and HLA in healthy donors. The repertoire was sequenced with immunoSEQ multiplex PCR; TCRdb's copy has only in-frame clones and lacks some. This sample carries roughly 160,000 clones, about 80% of them seen once, and the ten largest clones take 1%. The sample comprised PBMCs. The receptors come from a woman aged 45-65 years in good health and CMV-seropositive. The CDR3 runs from the conserved cysteine through the conserved F or W. Each record gives: CDR3 length, J gene, V gene, clone size, D gene, CDR3 protein. The D gene is left open where the match is weak. For some rows the clone size is stated as once, few or many, or as a class when expanded; others skip it.

length: 14
J: TRBJ1-6
V: TRBV9
size: once
D: TRBD1
CDR3: CASSGTDYNSPLHF

length: 13
J: TRBJ1-2
V: TRBV28
size: once
D: -
CDR3: CASSFRVGYGYTF

length: 13
J: TRBJ1-2
V: TRBV28
size: -
D: -
CDR3: CASSPAGGYGYTF

length: 13
J: TRBJ1-5
V: TRBV6-5
size: -
D: -
CDR3: CATWAGANQPQHF

length: 13
J: TRBJ2-5
V: TRBV7-3
size: -
D: -
CDR3: CASSLQTGETQYF

length: 15
J: TRBJ1-1
V: TRBV11-3
size: -
D: TRBD1
CDR3: CASSLAGGVGTEAFF

length: 12
J: TRBJ2-3
V: TRBV7-9
size: -
D: -
CDR3: CASSPPGDTQYF

length: 15
J: TRBJ1-4
V: TRBV6-1
size: -
D: -
CDR3: CASSELTGPNEKLFF

length: 14
J: TRBJ1-2
V: TRBV5-1
size: -
D: -
CDR3: CASSPAQGDYGYTF

length: 13
J: TRBJ2-7
V: TRBV7-3
size: once
D: -
CDR3: CASSPVGSYEQYF

length: 13
J: TRBJ2-7
V: TRBV5-5
size: -
D: -
CDR3: CASSLEAVLEQYF

length: 14
J: TRBJ1-5
V: TRBV7-2
size: -
D: -
CDR3: CASSPGGRVEAQHF

length: 12
J: TRBJ2-3
V: TRBV18
size: -
D: -
CDR3: CASSPRLWEEYF

length: 13
J: TRBJ1-2
V: TRBV10-3
size: -
D: TRBD1
CDR3: CAISGRGQAGYTF

length: 10
J: TRBJ1-2
V: TRBV28
size: -
D: -
CDR3: CATNRAGYTF

length: 17
J: TRBJ1-5
V: TRBV19
size: -
D: TRBD1
CDR3: CATNPGTGYASNQPQHF

length: 14
J: TRBJ1-1
V: TRBV4-3
size: -
D: TRBD1
CDR3: CASSMQGGNTEAFF

length: 14
J: TRBJ1-1
V: TRBV5-1
size: once
D: -
CDR3: CASSPTASYTEAFF

length: 15
J: TRBJ1-4
V: TRBV6-1
size: -
D: -
CDR3: CASNEVLLSDEKLFF

length: 14
J: TRBJ1-4
V: TRBV9
size: -
D: TRBD1
CDR3: CASSRQGVGEKLFF

length: 19
J: TRBJ1-3
V: TRBV9
size: -
D: TRBD1
CDR3: CASSVGEPRQGRSGNTIYF

length: 13
J: TRBJ2-2
V: TRBV11-1
size: -
D: -
CDR3: CASSPQAGGELFF

length: 12
J: TRBJ1-2
V: TRBV7-9
size: once
D: -
CDR3: CASSPSSIGYTF

length: 13
J: TRBJ2-5
V: TRBV21-1
size: -
D: -
CDR3: CASSKPGSETQYF

length: 15
J: TRBJ2-3
V: TRBV28
size: -
D: -
CDR3: CASSDGGAPLDTQYF

length: 13
J: TRBJ2-7
V: TRBV15
size: -
D: -
CDR3: CATSRRGQYEQYF

length: 13
J: TRBJ2-7
V: TRBV15
size: -
D: -
CDR3: CATSDTPSAEQYF

length: 16
J: TRBJ1-5
V: TRBV27
size: -
D: -
CDR3: CASSSDPQGGNQPQHF

length: 14
J: TRBJ2-2
V: TRBV5-4
size: -
D: -
CDR3: CASSSMGGARELFF

length: 13
J: TRBJ2-7
V: TRBV27
size: -
D: -
CDR3: CASSLLLGDEQYF

length: 16
J: TRBJ2-6
V: TRBV11-2
size: few
D: -
CDR3: CASSLGTASGANVLTF

length: 15
J: TRBJ2-1
V: TRBV9
size: -
D: TRBD2
CDR3: CASSVSAGGWNEQFF

length: 17
J: TRBJ2-1
V: TRBV6-1
size: -
D: -
CDR3: CASSEQGQLGAYNEQFF

length: 12
J: TRBJ1-2
V: TRBV29-1
size: once
D: -
CDR3: CSVDDGVYGYTF

length: 15
J: TRBJ1-3
V: TRBV4-2
size: -
D: -
CDR3: CASSQQALSGNTIYF

length: 15
J: TRBJ2-2
V: TRBV6-5
size: -
D: TRBD2
CDR3: CASSMGLPNTGELFF

length: 18
J: TRBJ2-5
V: TRBV9
size: -
D: TRBD1
CDR3: CASSPKAGTGGRGETQYF

length: 14
J: TRBJ2-6
V: TRBV29-1
size: -
D: -
CDR3: CSVRDSSGANVLTF

length: 16
J: TRBJ2-1
V: TRBV6-5
size: -
D: TRBD2
CDR3: CASSSKLAGVYNEQFF

length: 16
J: TRBJ1-1
V: TRBV11-2
size: -
D: -
CDR3: CASSSPGAGLNTEAFF

length: 18
J: TRBJ2-2
V: TRBV7-3
size: -
D: -
CDR3: CASSPQRLGGGNTGELFF

length: 15
J: TRBJ1-5
V: TRBV11-2
size: -
D: -
CDR3: CASSSNSGSDQPQHF

length: 14
J: TRBJ2-5
V: TRBV7-2
size: few
D: TRBD1
CDR3: CASSPRQGRETQYF

length: 17
J: TRBJ1-1
V: TRBV11-2
size: once
D: -
CDR3: CASSSLLVLNGNTEAFF

length: 15
J: TRBJ2-5
V: TRBV18
size: -
D: TRBD2
CDR3: CASSPPAGGRETQYF